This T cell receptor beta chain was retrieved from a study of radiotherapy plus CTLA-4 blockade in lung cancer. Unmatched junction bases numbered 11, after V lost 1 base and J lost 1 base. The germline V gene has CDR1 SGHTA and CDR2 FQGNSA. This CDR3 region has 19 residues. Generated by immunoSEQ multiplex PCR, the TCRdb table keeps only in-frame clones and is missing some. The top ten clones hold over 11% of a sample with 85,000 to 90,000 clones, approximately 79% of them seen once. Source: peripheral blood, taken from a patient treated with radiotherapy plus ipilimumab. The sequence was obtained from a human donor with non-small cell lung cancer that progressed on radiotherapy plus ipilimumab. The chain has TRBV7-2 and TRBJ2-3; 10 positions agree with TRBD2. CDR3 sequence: CASSLVGVLAGHRTDTQYF. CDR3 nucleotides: TGTGCCAGCAGCTTAGTTGGCGTACTAGCGGGGCACCGCACAGATACGCAGTATTTT. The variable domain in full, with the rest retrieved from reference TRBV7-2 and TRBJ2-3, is GAGVSQSPSNKVTEKGKDVELRCDPISGHTALYWYRQSLGQGLEFLIYFQGNSAPDKSGLPSDRFSAERTGGSVSTLTIQRTQQEDSAVYLCASSLVGVLAGHRTDTQYFGPGTRLTVL.